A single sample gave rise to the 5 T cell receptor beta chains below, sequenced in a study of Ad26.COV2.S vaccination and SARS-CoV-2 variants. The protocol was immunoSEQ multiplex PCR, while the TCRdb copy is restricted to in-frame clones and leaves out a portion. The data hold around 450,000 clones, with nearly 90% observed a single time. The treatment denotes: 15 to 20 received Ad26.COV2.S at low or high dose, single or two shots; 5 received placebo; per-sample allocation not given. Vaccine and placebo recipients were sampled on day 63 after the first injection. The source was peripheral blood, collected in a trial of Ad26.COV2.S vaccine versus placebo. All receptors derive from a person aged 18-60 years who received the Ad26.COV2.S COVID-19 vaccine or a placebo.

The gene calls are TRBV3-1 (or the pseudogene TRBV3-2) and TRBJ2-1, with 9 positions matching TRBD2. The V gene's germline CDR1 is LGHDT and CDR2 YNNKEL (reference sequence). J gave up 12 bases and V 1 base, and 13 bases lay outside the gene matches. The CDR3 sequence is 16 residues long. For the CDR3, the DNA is TGTGCCAGCAGCCAAGGGCTAGCGGGATCGAAACCCACGCAGTTCTTC. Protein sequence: CASSQGLAGSKPTQFF.

The CDR3 DNA is TGCGCCAGCAGTCAACGAACCCAAGAGGGCGACTGGCCAGATACGCAGTATTTT. Translating it yields CASSQRTQEGDWPDTQYF. The V and J genes are TRBV23-1 and TRBJ2-3; D perhaps matches TRBD2 (5 bases). TRBV23-1 is labeled an ORF, and its function is uncertain. This CDR3 spans 18 amino acids. V lost 2 bases to trimming and J lost 4 bases, with 22 bases between them.

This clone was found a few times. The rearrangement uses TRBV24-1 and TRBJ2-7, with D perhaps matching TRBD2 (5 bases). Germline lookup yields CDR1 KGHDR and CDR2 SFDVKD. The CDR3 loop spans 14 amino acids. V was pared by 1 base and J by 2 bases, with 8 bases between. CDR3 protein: CATSDFSGTYEQYF. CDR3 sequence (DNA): TGTGCCACCAGTGATTTCTCGGGGACCTACGAGCAGTACTTC.

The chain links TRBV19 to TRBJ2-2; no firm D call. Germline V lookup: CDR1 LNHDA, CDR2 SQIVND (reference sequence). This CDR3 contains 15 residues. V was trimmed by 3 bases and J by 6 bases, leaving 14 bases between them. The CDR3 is CASSMGTSVAGELFF. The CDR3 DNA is TGTGCCAGTAGTATGGGTACTTCAGTTGCCGGGGAGCTGTTTTTT.

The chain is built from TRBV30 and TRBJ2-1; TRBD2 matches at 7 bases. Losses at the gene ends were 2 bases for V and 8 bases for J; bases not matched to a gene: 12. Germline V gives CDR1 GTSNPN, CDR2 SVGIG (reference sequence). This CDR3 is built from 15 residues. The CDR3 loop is CAWSRWAGVIDEQFF. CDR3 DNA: TGTGCCTGGAGTCGATGGGCGGGAGTCATCGATGAGCAGTTCTTC.